Presented here are 14 T cell receptor beta chains from one specimen sequenced in a study of OX40 agonist ivuxolimab in advanced cancers. Profiling relied on immunoSEQ multiplex PCR, and the TCRdb table lists in-frame clones only, not all of them. Of fewer than 65,000 clones listed, 87% are singletons. Here the sequenced sample was CD4+ or CD8+ T cells sorted from blood, taken in a trial of the OX40 agonist ivuxolimab. All receptors come from an adult with an advanced solid tumor such as melanoma, head and neck, liver or kidney cancer.

This chain links TRBV28 with TRBJ2-5; maybe TRBD1 (6 bases). The V gene's germline CDR1 is MDHEN and CDR2 SYDVKM. The CDR3 length is 14 residues. The V end lost 9 bases, the J end lost 4 bases, and 18 bases lay between the germline ends. CDR3 loop: CASSLAGRGETQYF. In nucleotides, the CDR3 is TGTGCCAGTTCCCTTGCGGGCAGGGGAGAGACCCAGTACTTC.

The CDR3 protein is CASSLLRGGEAFF. The CDR3 DNA sequence: TGTGCCAGCAGTTTATTACGGGGAGGGGAAGCTTTCTTT. The chain is built from TRBV28 and TRBJ1-1; D not certain. The length of the CDR3 is 13 residues. V was cut by 1 base and J by 8 bases, with 11 bases left in between. The germline V gene has CDR1 MDHEN and CDR2 SYDVKM. The variable domain in full, with the rest retrieved from reference TRBV28 and TRBJ1-1, is DVKVTQSSRYLVKRTGEKVFLECVQDMDHENMFWYRQDPGLGLRLIYFSYDVKMKEKGDIPEGYSVSREKKERFSLILESASTNQTSMYLCASSLLRGGEAFFGQGTRLTVV.

The chain is built from TRBV14 and TRBJ1-1; 9 nucleotides line up with TRBD1. The CDR3 sequence is 14 residues long. The V gene's germline CDR1 is SGHDN and CDR2 FVKESK. The J segment lost 5 bases and the V segment lost 4 bases, leaving 5 bases of the junction unmatched. The CDR3 region is CASSPYGTGTEAFF. CDR3 coding DNA: TGTGCCAGCAGCCCCTACGGGACAGGGACTGAAGCTTTCTTT.

The sample holds a few counts of this clone. The chain employs TRBV7-2 and TRBJ1-5, with unresolved D. Germline CDR1 is SGHTA and CDR2 is FQGNSA. The CDR3 extends over 14 amino acids. Trimming shortened V by 3 bases and J by 3 bases, and 9 bases separated the two germline ends. The DNA of the CDR3 is TGTGCCAGCAGCTTCGGAAGGACCAATCAGCCCCAGCATTTT. This translates into CASSFGRTNQPQHF.

The rearrangement links TRBV6-1 to TRBJ2-7, with TRBD1 identical over 7 bases. Germline values: CDR1 MNHNS, CDR2 SASEGT. This CDR3 spans 15 amino acids. V lost 3 bases, J lost 0 bases, and 5 bases stayed unmatched. The CDR3 region is CASSETGISSYEQYF. CDR3 nucleotide sequence: TGTGCCAGCAGTGAGACAGGGATTAGCTCCTACGAGCAGTACTTC.

This chain connects TRBV28 to TRBJ2-6, with a possible D match to TRBD2 (7 bases). The CDR3 totals 16 residues. Trimming left V 5 bases short and J 5 bases short, with 16 bases between. Germline-derived CDR1 and CDR2 are MDHEN and SYDVKM. The DNA for the CDR3 is TGTGCCAGCAGTGCCCGGGGGGCTCGCCGGGCCAACGTCCTGACTTTC. Its translation: CASSARGARRANVLTF.

The rearrangement uses TRBV11-3 and TRBJ2-1; D not certain. This CDR3 region has 13 residues. Germline CDR1 reads SGHNT; CDR2 reads YENEEA. V was cut by 5 bases and J by 9 bases, with 14 bases left in between. The CDR3 spells CASSTTDFGEQFF. CDR3 in DNA: TGTGCCAGCAGCACGACCGACTTCGGTGAGCAGTTCTTC.

V gene TRBV5-1 combines with J gene TRBJ2-5, with TRBD2 matching over 9 bases. V was pared by 1 base and J by 0 bases, with 10 bases of the junction left unmatched. The CDR3 spans 18 residues. CDR1 and CDR2 from the germline V gene are SGHRS and YFSETQ. The CDR3, as DNA: TGCGCCAGCAGCTTGTTGGGGGTAGTAGCGGGGGACCAAGAGACCCAGTACTTC. Encoded protein: CASSLLGVVAGDQETQYF.

The V and J genes are TRBV10-3 and TRBJ2-5, with 11 bases fitting TRBD2. The CDR3 totals 16 residues. The V gene end was trimmed by 3 bases and the J gene end by 5 bases; junction bases not matched to a gene: 8. The germline V gene encodes CDR1 ENHRY and CDR2 SYGVKD. CDR3 loop: CAISEGSASGRETQYF. The CDR3 DNA sequence: TGTGCCATCAGTGAAGGTAGTGCTAGCGGGAGGGAGACCCAGTACTTC.

This clone was picked up a small number of times. The chain recombines TRBV9 with TRBJ2-5; 9 nucleotides align to TRBD2. The J segment lost 5 bases and the V segment lost 0 bases, leaving 8 bases of the junction unmatched. CDR3 size: 16 residues. The V gene's germline CDR1 is SGDLS and CDR2 YYNGEE. CDR3 protein: CASSVGVSGSSETQYF. DNA for the CDR3: TGTGCCAGCAGCGTAGGCGTTAGCGGGAGTTCGGAGACCCAGTACTTC.

The J gene is TRBJ1-5, the V gene TRBV7-8; D gene ambiguous. Trimming left V 3 bases short and J 5 bases short, with 8 bases between. This CDR3 contains 13 residues. Germline V gene lookup returns CDR1 SGHVS and CDR2 FQNEAQ. For the CDR3, the DNA is TGTGCCAGCAGCTTCGAAAAGGATCAGCCCCAGCATTTT. Translation: CASSFEKDQPQHF. Full variable domain (outside the CDR3, taken from reference TRBV7-8 and TRBJ1-5): GAGVSQSPRYKVAKRGQDVALRCDPISGHVSLFWYQQALGQGPEFLTYFQNEAQLDKSGLPSDRFFAERPEGSVSTLKIQRTQQEDSAVYLCASSFEKDQPQHFGDGTRLSIL.

This chain joins TRBV10-3 and TRBJ1-2, with 7 bases matching TRBD1. Germline CDR1 is ENHRY and CDR2 is SYGVKD. The V segment lost 10 bases and the J segment 3 bases; nucleotides outside the gene matches: 8. The CDR3 sequence is 13 residues long. The CDR3 here is CATATGFDYGYTF. CDR3 bases: TGTGCCACCGCGACAGGGTTTGACTATGGCTACACCTTC.

V usage is TRBV6-1 and J usage is TRBJ2-5; 10 nucleotides match TRBD2. Germline V gives CDR1 MNHNS, CDR2 SASEGT. V shed 1 base, J shed 6 bases, and the junction held 8 bases outside the gene matches. The CDR3 consists of 16 residues. The CDR3 DNA sequence: TGTGCCAGCAGTGAAGGGCTAGCGGGAGTCAGGCAGACCCAGTACTTC. Encoded protein: CASSEGLAGVRQTQYF.

J is TRBJ2-1 and V is TRBV7-9; D gene ambiguous. Trimming removed 2 bases at V and 6 bases at J, with 14 bases between. The germline gives CDR1 SEHNR, CDR2 FQNEAQ (reference sequence). The CDR3 is 15 amino acids. The CDR3 DNA is TGTGCCAGCAGCTTACGTCTTTTCGTACCCAATGAGCAGTTCTTC. Translating gives CASSLRLFVPNEQFF.